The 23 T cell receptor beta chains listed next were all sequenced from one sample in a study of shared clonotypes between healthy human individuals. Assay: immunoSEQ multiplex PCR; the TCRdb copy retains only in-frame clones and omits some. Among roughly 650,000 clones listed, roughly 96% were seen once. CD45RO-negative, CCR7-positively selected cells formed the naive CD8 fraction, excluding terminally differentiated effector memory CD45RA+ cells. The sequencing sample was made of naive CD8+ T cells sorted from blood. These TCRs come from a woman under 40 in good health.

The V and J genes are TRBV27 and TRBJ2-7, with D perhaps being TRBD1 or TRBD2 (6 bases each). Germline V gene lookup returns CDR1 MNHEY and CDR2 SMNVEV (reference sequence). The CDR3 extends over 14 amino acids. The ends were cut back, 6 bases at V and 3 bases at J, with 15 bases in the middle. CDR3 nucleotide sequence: TGTGCCAGCAGGGAGGGACACGGGGACTACGAGCAGTACTTC. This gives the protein CASREGHGDYEQYF.

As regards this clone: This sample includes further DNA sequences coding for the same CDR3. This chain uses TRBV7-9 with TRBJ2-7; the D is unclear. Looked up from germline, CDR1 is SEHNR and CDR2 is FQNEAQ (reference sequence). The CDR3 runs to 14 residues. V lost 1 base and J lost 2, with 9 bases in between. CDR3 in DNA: TGTGCCAGCAGCTTAGTGGTCGGCCCCTACGAGCAGTACTTC. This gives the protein CASSLVVGPYEQYF.

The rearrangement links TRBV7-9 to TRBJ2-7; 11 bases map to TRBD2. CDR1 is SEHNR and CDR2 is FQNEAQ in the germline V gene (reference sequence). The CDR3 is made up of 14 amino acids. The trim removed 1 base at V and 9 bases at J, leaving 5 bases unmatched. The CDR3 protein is CASSLVLAGDPQYF. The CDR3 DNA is TGTGCCAGCAGCTTAGTACTAGCGGGGGATCCGCAGTACTTC.

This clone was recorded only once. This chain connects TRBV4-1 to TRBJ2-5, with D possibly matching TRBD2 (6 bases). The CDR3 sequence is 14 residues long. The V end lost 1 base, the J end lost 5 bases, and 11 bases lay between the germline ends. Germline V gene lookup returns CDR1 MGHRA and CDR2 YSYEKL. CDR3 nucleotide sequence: TGCGCCAGCAGCCAAGGGGACTTCGGGGAGACCCAGTACTTC. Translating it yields CASSQGDFGETQYF.

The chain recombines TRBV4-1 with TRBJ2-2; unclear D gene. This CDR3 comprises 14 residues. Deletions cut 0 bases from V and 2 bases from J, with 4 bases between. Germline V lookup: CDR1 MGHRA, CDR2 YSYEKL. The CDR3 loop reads CASSQETNTGELFF. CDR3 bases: TGCGCCAGCAGCCAAGAGACAAACACCGGGGAGCTGTTTTTT.

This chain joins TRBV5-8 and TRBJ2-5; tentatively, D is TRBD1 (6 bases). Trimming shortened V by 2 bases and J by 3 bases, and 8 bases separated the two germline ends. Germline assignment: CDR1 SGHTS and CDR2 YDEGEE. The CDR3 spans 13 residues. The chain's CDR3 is CASSLQGEETQYF. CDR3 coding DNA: TGTGCCAGCAGCTTACAGGGAGAAGAGACCCAGTACTTC.

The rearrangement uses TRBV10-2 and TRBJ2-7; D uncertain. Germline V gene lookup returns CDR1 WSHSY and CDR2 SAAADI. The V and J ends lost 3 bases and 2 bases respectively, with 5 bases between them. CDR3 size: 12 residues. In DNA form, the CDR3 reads TGCGCCAGCAGTGACGGCCCCTACGAGCAGTACTTC. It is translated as CASSDGPYEQYF.

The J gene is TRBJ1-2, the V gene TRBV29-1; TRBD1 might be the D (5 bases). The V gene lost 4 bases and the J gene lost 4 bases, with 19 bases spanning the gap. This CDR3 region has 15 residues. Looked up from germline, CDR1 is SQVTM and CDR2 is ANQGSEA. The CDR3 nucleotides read TGCAGCGTTGCGGTGGTAGGGACGAAGGGCTATGGCTACACCTTC. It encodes CSVAVVGTKGYGYTF.

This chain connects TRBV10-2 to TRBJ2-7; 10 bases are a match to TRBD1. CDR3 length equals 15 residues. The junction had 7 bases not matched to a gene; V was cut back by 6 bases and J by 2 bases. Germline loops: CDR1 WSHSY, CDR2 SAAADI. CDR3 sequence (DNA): TGCGCCAGCAGGCTAGACAGGGGGCCTGCCTACGAGCAGTACTTC. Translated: CASRLDRGPAYEQYF.

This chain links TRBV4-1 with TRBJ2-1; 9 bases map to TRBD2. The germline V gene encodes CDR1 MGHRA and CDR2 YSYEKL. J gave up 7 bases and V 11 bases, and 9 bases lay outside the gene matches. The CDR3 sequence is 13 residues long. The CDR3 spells CAASSGTKNEQFF. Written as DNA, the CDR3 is TGCGCCGCTTCTAGCGGGACTAAGAATGAGCAGTTCTTC.

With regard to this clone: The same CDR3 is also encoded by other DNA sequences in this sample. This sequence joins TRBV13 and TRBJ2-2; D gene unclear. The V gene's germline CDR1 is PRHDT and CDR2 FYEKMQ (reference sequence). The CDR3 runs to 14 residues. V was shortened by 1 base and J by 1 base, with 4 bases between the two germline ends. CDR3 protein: CASSLDRNTGELFF. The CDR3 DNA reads TGTGCCAGCAGCTTAGACAGGAACACCGGGGAGCTGTTTTTT.

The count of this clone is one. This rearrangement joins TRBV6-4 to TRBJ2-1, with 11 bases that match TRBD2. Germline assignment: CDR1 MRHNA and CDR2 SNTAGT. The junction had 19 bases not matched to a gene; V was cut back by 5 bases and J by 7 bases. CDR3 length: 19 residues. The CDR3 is CASSQRETGGLAGGNEQFF. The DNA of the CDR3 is TGTGCCAGCAGTCAAAGAGAGACAGGGGGGCTAGCGGGAGGAAATGAGCAGTTCTTC.

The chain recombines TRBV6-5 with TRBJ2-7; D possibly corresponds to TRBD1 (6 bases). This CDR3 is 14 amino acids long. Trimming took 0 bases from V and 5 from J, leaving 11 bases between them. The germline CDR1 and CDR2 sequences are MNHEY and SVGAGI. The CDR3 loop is CASSYSVGANEQYF. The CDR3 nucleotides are TGTGCCAGCAGTTACTCCGTGGGGGCCAACGAGCAGTACTTC.

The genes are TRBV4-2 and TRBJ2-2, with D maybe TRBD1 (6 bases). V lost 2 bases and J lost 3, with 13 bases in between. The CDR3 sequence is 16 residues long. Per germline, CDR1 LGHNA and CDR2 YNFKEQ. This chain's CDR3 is CASSQRHGGDTGELFF. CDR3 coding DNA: TGTGCCAGCAGCCAAAGGCATGGGGGCGACACCGGGGAGCTGTTTTTT.

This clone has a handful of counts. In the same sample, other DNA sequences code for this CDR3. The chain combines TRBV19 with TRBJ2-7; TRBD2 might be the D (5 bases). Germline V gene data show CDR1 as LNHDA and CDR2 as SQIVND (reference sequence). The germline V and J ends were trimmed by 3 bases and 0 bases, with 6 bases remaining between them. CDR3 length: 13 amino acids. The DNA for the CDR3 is TGTGCCAGTAGTATGGGGAGCTCCTACGAGCAGTACTTC. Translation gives CASSMGSSYEQYF.

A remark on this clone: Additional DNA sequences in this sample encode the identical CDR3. CDR3 loop: CASSPDRGNEQFF. The CDR3 DNA reads as TGTGCCAGCAGTCCGGACAGGGGCAATGAGCAGTTCTTC. The chain is built from TRBV27 and TRBJ2-1, with 9 bases matching TRBD1. This CDR3 is 13 amino acids long. The germline gives CDR1 MNHEY, CDR2 SMNVEV (reference sequence). The junction had 2 bases not matched to a gene; V was cut back by 5 bases and J by 6 bases.

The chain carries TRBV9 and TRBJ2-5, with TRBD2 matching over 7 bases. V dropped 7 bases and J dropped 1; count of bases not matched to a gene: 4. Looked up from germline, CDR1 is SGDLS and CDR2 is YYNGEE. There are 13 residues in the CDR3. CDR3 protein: CASGAGVQETQYF. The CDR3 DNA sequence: TGTGCCAGCGGGGCGGGAGTCCAAGAGACCCAGTACTTC.

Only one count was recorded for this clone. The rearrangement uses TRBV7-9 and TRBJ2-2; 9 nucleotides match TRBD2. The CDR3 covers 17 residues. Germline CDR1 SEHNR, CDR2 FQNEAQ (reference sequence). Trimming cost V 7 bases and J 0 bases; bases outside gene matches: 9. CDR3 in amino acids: CASTHVPSGTNTGELFF. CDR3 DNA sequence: TGTGCCAGCACCCATGTTCCTAGCGGGACGAACACCGGGGAGCTGTTTTTT.

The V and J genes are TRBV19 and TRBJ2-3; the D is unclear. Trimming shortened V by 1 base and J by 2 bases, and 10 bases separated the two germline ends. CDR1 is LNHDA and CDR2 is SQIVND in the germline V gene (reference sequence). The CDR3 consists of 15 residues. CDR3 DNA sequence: TGTGCCAGTAGTATAGTTTACACGGACACAGATACGCAGTATTTT. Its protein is CASSIVYTDTDTQYF.

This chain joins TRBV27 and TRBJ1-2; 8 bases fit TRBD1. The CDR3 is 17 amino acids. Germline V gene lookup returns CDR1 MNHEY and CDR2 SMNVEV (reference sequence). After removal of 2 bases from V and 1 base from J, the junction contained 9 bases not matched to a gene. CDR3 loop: CASSLGIGTGYNYGYTF. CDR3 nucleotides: TGTGCCAGCAGTTTAGGCATCGGGACAGGATATAACTATGGCTACACCTTC.

The CDR3 loop reads CASSLEFREENGYTF. DNA for the CDR3: TGTGCCAGCAGCTTGGAGTTCAGGGAAGAAAATGGCTACACCTTC. The chain employs TRBV7-9 and TRBJ1-2, with D possibly TRBD1 on 5 matching bases. Germline-derived CDR1 and CDR2 are SEHNR and FQNEAQ (reference sequence). There are 15 residues in the CDR3. V was shortened by 3 bases and J by 6 bases, with 17 bases between the two germline ends.

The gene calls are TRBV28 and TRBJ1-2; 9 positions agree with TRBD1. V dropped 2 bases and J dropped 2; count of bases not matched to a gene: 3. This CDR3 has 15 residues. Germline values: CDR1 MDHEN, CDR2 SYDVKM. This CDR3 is CASSLITGGNYGYTF. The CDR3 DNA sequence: TGTGCCAGCAGTTTAATAACAGGGGGCAACTATGGCTACACCTTC.

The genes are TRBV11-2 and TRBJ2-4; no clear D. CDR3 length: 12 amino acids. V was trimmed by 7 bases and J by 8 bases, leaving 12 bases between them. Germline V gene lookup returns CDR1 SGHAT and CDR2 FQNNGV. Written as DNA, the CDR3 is TGTGCCAGCACCCTGGTGGGTGACATTCAGTACTTC. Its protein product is CASTLVGDIQYF.